A single sample is the source of the 21 T cell receptor beta chains below, sequenced in a study of cytomegalovirus exposure and HLA in healthy donors. Primers included in the PCR were 60 Vbeta and 13 Jbeta primers. The assay was immunoSEQ multiplex PCR, and TCRdb's table has in-frame clones only and misses some. The sample shows about 120,000 clones, around three quarters of them seen only once. The specimen was PBMCs. All receptors derive from a man younger than 30 in good health and CMV-seropositive.

The chain carries TRBV27 and TRBJ2-5; tentatively, D is TRBD2 (5 bases). The V gene lost 9 bases and the J gene lost 10 bases, with 15 bases spanning the gap. The CDR3 has 11 residues. Germline assignment: CDR1 MNHEY and CDR2 SMNVEV (reference sequence). The CDR3 region is CASGSLGSQYF. CDR3 bases: TGTGCCAGTGGATCACTAGGTAGCCAGTACTTC.

The chain has TRBV9 and TRBJ2-1; 7 nucleotides match TRBD2. This CDR3 has 20 residues. The V gene end was trimmed by 3 bases and the J gene end by 0 bases; junction bases not matched to a gene: 18. Germline V gene lookup returns CDR1 SGDLS and CDR2 YYNGEE. The CDR3 spells CASSEGGRWAGVSSYNEQFF. The CDR3 DNA reads TGTGCCAGCAGCGAAGGAGGGAGGTGGGCGGGAGTTAGCTCCTACAATGAGCAGTTCTTC. The full variable domain, its missing parts supplied by reference TRBV9 and TRBJ2-1, is DSGVTQTPKHLITATGQRVTLRCSPRSGDLSVYWYQQSLDQGLQFLIQYYNGEERAKGNILERFSAQQFPDLHSELNLSSLELGDSALYFCASSEGGRWAGVSSYNEQFFGPGTRLTVL.

This chain connects TRBV2 to TRBJ2-1; 9 bases fit TRBD1. Per germline, CDR1 SNHLY and CDR2 FYNNEI. With 6 bases clipped from V and 2 bases from J, the junction kept 11 bases outside the gene matches. The CDR3 covers 17 residues. The CDR3 bases are TGTGCCAGCAGGGGAGCCAGACAGGGGGTTACCTACAATGAGCAGTTCTTC. The encoded protein is CASRGARQGVTYNEQFF.

The chain is built from TRBV10-2 and TRBJ1-2; weak D call: TRBD1 (5 bases). Germline CDR1 reads WSHSY; CDR2 reads SAAADI. This CDR3 has 13 residues. V was pared by 2 bases and J by 8 bases, with 12 bases between. CDR3 DNA sequence: TGCGCCAGCAGTGAGGGAGGGGCGCAGGGCTACACCTTC. Protein: CASSEGGAQGYTF.

This clone came up a few times. CDR3 amino acids: CASSLGGEEAFF. In DNA form, the CDR3 reads TGTGCCAGCAGTTTAGGGGGGGAGGAAGCTTTCTTT. The V and J genes are TRBV28 and TRBJ1-1; possible D gene TRBD1, 5 bases. The germline CDR1 and CDR2 sequences are MDHEN and SYDVKM. The CDR3 totals 12 residues. Trimming took off 2 bases at V and 8 bases at J, with 9 bases between the two ends.

In its sample, this clone was seen a few times. This chain connects TRBV5-1 to TRBJ1-1; D ambiguous. CDR3 length equals 14 residues. CDR1 SGHRS and CDR2 YFSETQ come from the germline V gene. V was pared by 5 bases and J by 7 bases, with 18 bases between. The chain's CDR3 is CASSPAAEPGEAFF. The CDR3 coding sequence is TGCGCCAGCAGTCCAGCTGCTGAACCAGGTGAAGCTTTCTTT.

The V and J genes are TRBV7-8 and TRBJ1-1; D is undetermined. Germline-derived CDR1 and CDR2 are SGHVS and FQNEAQ. The germline V and J ends were trimmed by 2 bases and 5 bases, with 6 bases remaining between them. The CDR3 totals 12 residues. Written as DNA, the CDR3 is TGTGCCAGCAGCTTACTGGAGACTGAAGCTTTCTTT. Translation: CASSLLETEAFF.

The chain is built from TRBV20-1 and TRBJ2-1; D remains ambiguous. CDR1 is DFQATT and CDR2 is SNEGSKA in the germline V gene (reference sequence). V was clipped by 3 bases and J by 6 bases, with 6 bases between them. The CDR3 runs 11 residues. CDR3 sequence (DNA): TGCAGTGCTAGCTCTAGCAATGAGCAGTTCTTC. It yields the protein CSASSSNEQFF.

As to this clone: The same CDR3 can be traced to other DNA sequences in this sample. J is TRBJ1-5 and V is TRBV30; D is possibly TRBD1 (5 bases). Trimming took off 1 base at V and 4 bases at J, with 8 bases between the two ends. CDR1 GTSNPN and CDR2 SVGIG come from the germline V gene (reference sequence). The CDR3 consists of 13 residues. The CDR3 coding sequence is TGTGCCTGGAGTGGCGGGGGGAATCAGCCCCAGCATTTT. Its protein product is CAWSGGGNQPQHF.

The chain combines TRBV5-1 with TRBJ2-7; possible D gene TRBD2, 6 bases. Germline V CDR1 and CDR2: SGHRS, YFSETQ. The CDR3 has 15 residues. Trimming pared 2 bases from V and 3 bases from J, leaving 15 bases between. The CDR3: CASSLIGGTNYEQYF. The CDR3 DNA sequence: TGCGCCAGCAGCTTAATCGGGGGTACCAACTACGAGCAGTACTTC.

This clone was counted a few times. The CDR3 region is CASSEYRTGPTDTQYF. The CDR3 DNA reads TGCGCCAGCAGCGAATACAGGACAGGGCCTACAGATACGCAGTATTTT. This rearrangement joins TRBV5-1 to TRBJ2-3; 8 nucleotides match TRBD1. This CDR3 spans 16 amino acids. Germline CDR1 and CDR2: SGHRS and YFSETQ. V lost 4 bases and J lost 3; bases outside the gene matches: 10.

The gene calls are TRBV5-1 and TRBJ2-3; possible D gene TRBD1, 6 bases. Between the trimmed V and J ends, which lost 6 bases and 0 bases, there was a span of 11 bases. CDR3 length equals 14 residues. CDR1 and CDR2 from the germline V gene are SGHRS and YFSETQ. CDR3 bases: TGCGCCAGCACCCGGACAGAGAGCACAGATACGCAGTATTTT. It yields the protein CASTRTESTDTQYF.

The chain employs TRBV9 and TRBJ1-1, with D perhaps matching TRBD1 (6 bases). The CDR3 has 16 residues. V was pared by 3 bases and J by 0 bases, with 15 bases between. Germline V gene lookup returns CDR1 SGDLS and CDR2 YYNGEE. As DNA, the CDR3 is TGTGCCAGCAGCGGGGGGTGGGAGGGGGTGAACACTGAAGCTTTCTTT. This gives the protein CASSGGWEGVNTEAFF.

The J gene is TRBJ1-2, the V gene TRBV6-4; TRBD1 aligns across 8 bases. The V gene end was trimmed by 3 bases and the J gene end by 4 bases; junction bases not matched to a gene: 4. CDR1 MRHNA and CDR2 SNTAGT come from the germline V gene. This CDR3 contains 14 residues. CDR3 nucleotides: TGTGCCAGCAGTGATGGCGGGACAGGCTATGGCTACACCTTC. This codes for CASSDGGTGYGYTF.

V is TRBV15 and J is TRBJ2-7; TRBD2 matches 11 bases. V was pared by 3 bases and J by 1 base, with 5 bases of the junction left unmatched. Germline V gives CDR1 LNHNV, CDR2 YYDKDF (reference sequence). This CDR3 is 16 amino acids long. CDR3 loop: CATSRAGTSGSYEQYF. CDR3 sequence (DNA): TGTGCCACCAGCAGGGCCGGGACTAGCGGATCCTACGAGCAGTACTTC.

The chain joins TRBV2 to TRBJ1-2; 10 positions agree with TRBD1. Germline V CDR1 and CDR2: SNHLY, FYNNEI. The CDR3 has 14 residues. Trimming took 3 bases from V and 8 from J; bases not matched to a gene: 6. The CDR3 nucleotides read TGTGCCAGCAGTGACGGGACAGGGGTAGACGGCTACACCTTC. Its translation: CASSDGTGVDGYTF.

This clone appeared a single time. V gene TRBV11-3 combines with J gene TRBJ2-7; D might be TRBD1 (5 bases). Deletions cut 2 bases from V and 3 bases from J, with 14 bases between. The CDR3 spans 15 residues. Germline CDR1 reads SGHNT; CDR2 reads YENEEA. DNA of the CDR3: TGTGCCAGCAGCTTAAGGGGTTCAGTAAACTACGAGCAGTACTTC. This encodes CASSLRGSVNYEQYF. Combining the CDR3 with reference TRBV11-3 and TRBJ2-7 gives the whole variable domain EAGVVQSPRYKIIEKKQPVAFWCNPISGHNTLYWYLQNLGQGPELLIRYENEEAVDDSQLPKDRFSAERLKGVDSTLKIQPAELGDSAVYLCASSLRGSVNYEQYFGPGTRLTVT.

The chain links TRBV11-3 to TRBJ2-5; 11 nucleotides align to TRBD2. This CDR3 comprises 18 residues. The trim removed 2 bases at V and 4 bases at J, leaving 12 bases unmatched. Germline values: CDR1 SGHNT, CDR2 YENEEA. The CDR3, as DNA: TGTGCCAGCAGCTTATCAAGGTCGCTAGCGGGGGGCGGAGAGACCCAGTACTTC. Its protein product is CASSLSRSLAGGGETQYF.

The chain combines TRBV6-1 with TRBJ2-7, with D perhaps matching TRBD2 (6 bases). This CDR3 has 14 amino acids. V lost 4 bases and J 3 bases, leaving 13 bases between the germline ends. Per germline, CDR1 MNHNS and CDR2 SASEGT. The CDR3 bases are TGTGCCAGCAGTGCGTCTAGCGTCCTCTACGAGCAGTACTTC. Translation: CASSASSVLYEQYF.

The V and J genes are TRBV19 and TRBJ2-7; 12 bases map to TRBD2. J gave up 0 bases and V 4 bases, and 7 bases lay outside the gene matches. Germline V gene data show CDR1 as LNHDA and CDR2 as SQIVND (reference sequence). This CDR3 has 17 amino acids. DNA of the CDR3: TGTGCCAGTAGTAGAGGGACTAGCGGGCCCCGCTCCTACGAGCAGTACTTC. Translation: CASSRGTSGPRSYEQYF.

This clone occurred a few times. This sequence joins TRBV11-3 and TRBJ1-1; D unclear. This CDR3 region has 12 residues. CDR1 and CDR2 from the germline V gene are SGHNT and YENEEA. V was shortened by 1 base and J by 11 bases, with 11 bases between the two germline ends. This CDR3 is CASSLGAGGAFF. The CDR3 DNA reads TGTGCCAGCAGCTTAGGGGCAGGTGGGGCTTTCTTT.